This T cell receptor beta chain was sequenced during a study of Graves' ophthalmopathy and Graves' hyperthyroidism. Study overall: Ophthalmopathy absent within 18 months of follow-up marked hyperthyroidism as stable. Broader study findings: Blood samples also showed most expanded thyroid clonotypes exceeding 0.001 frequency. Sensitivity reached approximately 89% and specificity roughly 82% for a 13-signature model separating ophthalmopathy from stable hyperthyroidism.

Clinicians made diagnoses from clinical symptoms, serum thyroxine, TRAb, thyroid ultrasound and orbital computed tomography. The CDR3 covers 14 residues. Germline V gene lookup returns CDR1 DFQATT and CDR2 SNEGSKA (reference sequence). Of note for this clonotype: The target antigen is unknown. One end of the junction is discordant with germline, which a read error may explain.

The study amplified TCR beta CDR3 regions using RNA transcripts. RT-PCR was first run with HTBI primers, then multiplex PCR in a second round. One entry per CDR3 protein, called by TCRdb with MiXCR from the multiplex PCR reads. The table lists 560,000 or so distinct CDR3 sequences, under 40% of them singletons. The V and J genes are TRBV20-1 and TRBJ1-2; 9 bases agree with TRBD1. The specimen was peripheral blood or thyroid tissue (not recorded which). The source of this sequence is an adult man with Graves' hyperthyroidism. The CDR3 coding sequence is TGCAGTGCCAGAGGGACAGGGCCAAACCATGGCTACACCTTC. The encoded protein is CSARGTGPNHGYTF.